A single sample is the source of the 22 T cell receptor beta chains below, sequenced in a study of chemoradiotherapy in HPV16-positive cancers. Method: immunoSEQ multiplex PCR; TCRdb's copy keeps in-frame clones and lacks some. Here the sample spans about 1,000 clones, around 86% being singletons. The starting material was tumor tissue, obtained from a patient who underwent chemoradiotherapy. These receptors came from a human donor with HPV-associated anogenital cancer.

This chain uses TRBV4-1 with TRBJ2-1; D call uncertain. The germline V and J ends were trimmed by 1 base and 8 bases, with 3 bases remaining between them. The CDR3 totals 11 residues. Germline values: CDR1 MGHRA, CDR2 YSYEKL. CDR3 protein: CASSQGYEQFF. In nucleotides, the CDR3 is TGCGCCAGCAGCCAAGGCTATGAGCAGTTCTTC.

This clone was found once. V and J are TRBV7-8 and TRBJ2-7; TRBD2 is a possible D gene (6 bases). Germline V gives CDR1 SGHVS, CDR2 FQNEAQ. This CDR3 is built from 14 residues. V was clipped by 5 bases and J by 2 bases, with 13 bases between them. The CDR3 is CASSQAGGAYEQYF. The CDR3 DNA reads as TGTGCCAGCAGCCAAGCGGGCGGAGCCTACGAGCAGTACTTC.

This chain joins TRBV7-2 and TRBJ2-2; no firm D call. The CDR3 has 15 amino acids. Trimming cost V 2 bases and J 2 bases, with 9 bases left between them. Germline CDR1 and CDR2: SGHTA and FQGNSA. The CDR3, as DNA: TGTGCCAGCAGCTTAATCCCACAAAACACCGGGGAGCTGTTTTTT. This translates into CASSLIPQNTGELFF.

J is TRBJ1-2 and V is TRBV18; 9 bases fit TRBD1. The germline V gene encodes CDR1 KGHSH and CDR2 LQKENI. After removal of 5 bases from V and 4 bases from J, the junction contained 11 bases not matched to a gene. The CDR3 has 16 amino acids. In DNA, the CDR3 is TGTGCCAGCTCAAGTACCGGGACAGGGACGTTCTATGGCTACACCTTC. Protein sequence: CASSSTGTGTFYGYTF.

The chain uses TRBV2 and TRBJ2-3, with 7 nucleotides matching TRBD2. This CDR3 spans 17 amino acids. Germline values: CDR1 SNHLY, CDR2 FYNNEI. Trimming took 2 bases from V and 3 from J; bases not matched to a gene: 11. The CDR3 region has the DNA TGTGCCAGCAGTGAAACCCGCGGGGGAGGAGGGACAGATACGCAGTATTTT. It is translated as CASSETRGGGGTDTQYF.

The rearrangement links TRBV4-3 to TRBJ2-7, with 8 bases identical to TRBD1. This CDR3 is 14 amino acids long. Germline CDR1 and CDR2: LGHNA and YSLEER. Trimming at V came to 4 bases and at J to 2 bases, leaving 4 bases not matched to a gene. As DNA, the CDR3 is TGCGCCAGCAGCCTGACAGGGGTGGCCTACGAGCAGTACTTC. Encoded protein: CASSLTGVAYEQYF.

V usage is TRBV5-5 and J usage is TRBJ2-7; D remains unclear. Germline-derived CDR1 and CDR2 are SGHKS and YYEKEE (reference sequence). The CDR3 contains 11 residues. With 0 bases removed from V and 7 bases from J, the gap between germline ends came to 5 bases. DNA of the CDR3: TGTGCCAGCAGCTTGGCGCGGGAGCAGTACTTC. This sequence encodes CASSLAREQYF.

The rearrangement uses TRBV30 and TRBJ1-1; D unresolved. Germline CDR1 is GTSNPN and CDR2 is SVGIG (reference sequence). The CDR3 consists of 14 residues. The V gene lost 3 bases and the J gene lost 3 bases, with 14 bases spanning the gap. The CDR3 DNA is TGTGCCTGGAGCGGACTGACGACGGACACTGAAGCTTTCTTT. Amino acid sequence: CAWSGLTTDTEAFF.

CDR3 sequence: CASRQATEAFF. The CDR3 DNA follows: TGTGCCAGCAGACAGGCTACTGAAGCTTTCTTT. The chain couples TRBV28 to TRBJ1-1; a weak D match, TRBD1 (5 bases). V dropped 6 bases and J dropped 5 bases, with 7 bases sitting between them. The CDR3 consists of 11 residues. Germline CDR1 is MDHEN and CDR2 is SYDVKM.

This clone has just a few counts. The V and J genes are TRBV4-1 and TRBJ1-2; unclear D gene. The V end was cut by 1 base, the J end by 4 bases, with 16 bases between. The germline CDR1 and CDR2 sequences are MGHRA and YSYEKL. The CDR3 contains 16 residues. The chain's CDR3 is CASSQGGRTQAYGYTF. The CDR3 DNA sequence: TGCGCCAGCAGCCAAGGGGGTAGGACGCAGGCCTATGGCTACACCTTC.

This clone was detected a few times. The DNA of the CDR3 is TGTGCCAGCAGCTTGGTCGGCAGGCCTACAAATGAGCAGTTCTTC. As protein: CASSLVGRPTNEQFF. The chain combines TRBV5-8 with TRBJ2-1; D remains ambiguous. Germline CDR1 is SGHTS and CDR2 is YDEGEE. With 0 bases removed from V and 7 bases from J, the gap between germline ends came to 14 bases. The CDR3 has 15 amino acids.

V usage is TRBV11-2 and J usage is TRBJ2-7; tentative D call: TRBD2 (5 bases). V was clipped by 1 base and J by 4 bases, with 14 bases between them. CDR1 is SGHAT and CDR2 is FQNNGV in the germline V gene. The CDR3 runs to 15 residues. The CDR3 loop is CASSLALSSGYEQYF. CDR3 nucleotides: TGTGCCAGCAGCTTAGCGCTTTCGTCGGGGTACGAGCAGTACTTC.

The V and J genes are TRBV4-2 and TRBJ2-1, with 9 nucleotides matching TRBD1. There are 18 residues in the CDR3. V shed 1 base, J shed 4 bases, and the junction held 11 bases outside the gene matches. Germline V lookup: CDR1 LGHNA, CDR2 YNFKEQ. CDR3 sequence (DNA): TGTGCCAGCAGCCAAGCCGCAGGACAGGGGCTGGCGTACAATGAGCAGTTCTTC. Translating gives CASSQAAGQGLAYNEQFF.

V is TRBV7-3 and J is TRBJ2-7; 9 bases fit TRBD1. This CDR3 contains 15 residues. V dropped 5 bases and J dropped 3; count of bases not matched to a gene: 8. The germline gives CDR1 SGHTA, CDR2 FQGTGA. This chain's CDR3 is CASSALQGAVYEQYF. The CDR3 DNA reads TGTGCCAGCAGCGCCTTACAGGGGGCAGTCTACGAGCAGTACTTC.

This chain joins TRBV15 and TRBJ2-3, with 8 bases matching TRBD2. Germline trimming cut 2 bases from V and 2 bases from J; bases unmatched to any gene: 3. Looked up from germline, CDR1 is LNHNV and CDR2 is YYDKDF (reference sequence). There are 15 residues in the CDR3. The CDR3 reads CATSRRGGSTDTQYF. The CDR3 bases are TGTGCCACCAGCAGACGGGGGGGGTCCACAGATACGCAGTATTTT. The complete variable domain, with remaining parts taken from reference TRBV15 and TRBJ2-3, reads DAMVIQNPRYQVTQFGKPVTLSCSQTLNHNVMYWYQQKSSQAPKLLFHYYDKDFNNEADTPDNFQSRRPNTSFCFLDIRSPGLGDTAMYLCATSRRGGSTDTQYFGPGTRLTVL.

The chain is built from TRBV7-8 and TRBJ1-1; unclear D gene. Trimming cost V 6 bases and J 3 bases, with 11 bases left between them. The germline CDR1 and CDR2 sequences are SGHVS and FQNEAQ. The CDR3 consists of 13 residues. In DNA form, the CDR3 reads TGTGCCAGCAGAAACCGGAGGGACACTGAAGCTTTCTTT. It specifies CASRNRRDTEAFF.

V and J are TRBV28 and TRBJ1-4; 7 positions agree with TRBD1. Germline loops: CDR1 MDHEN, CDR2 SYDVKM. The V and J ends lost 1 base and 10 bases, in that order; junction bases with no gene match: 9. The CDR3 is 15 residues long. The DNA of the CDR3 is TGTGCCAGCAGTTTATCTAACAGGGGTGGTAGAAAACTGTTTTTT. It yields the protein CASSLSNRGGRKLFF.

The chain couples TRBV29-1 to TRBJ1-2; TRBD1 agrees at 12 bases. The CDR3 is 12 amino acids. V was pared by 4 bases and J by 8 bases, with 2 bases of the junction left unmatched. Germline lookup yields CDR1 SQVTM and CDR2 ANQGSEA. The CDR3 coding sequence is TGCAGCGTTGGGGACAGGGGGCAAGGCTACACCTTC. It specifies CSVGDRGQGYTF.

V is TRBV12-5 and J is TRBJ1-2; a possible D gene is TRBD1 (5 bases). CDR1 LGHNT and CDR2 FRNRAP come from the germline V gene. The CDR3 is made up of 13 amino acids. V lost 6 bases, J lost 9 bases, and 17 bases lay in between. The CDR3 is CASGSVSGASYTF. CDR3 bases: TGTGCTAGTGGCTCCGTATCCGGGGCAAGCTACACCTTC.

In its sample, this clone is hyperexpanded. The rearrangement uses TRBV23-1 and TRBJ2-7; D might be TRBD2 (6 bases). TRBV23-1 has ORF status, its function being uncertain. V lost 7 bases and J 2 bases, leaving 15 bases between the germline ends. The CDR3 has 14 residues. CDR3 in amino acids: CASIPGGLAYEQYF. In nucleotides, the CDR3 is TGCGCCAGCATCCCTGGGGGACTTGCCTACGAGCAGTACTTC.

The chain combines TRBV30 with TRBJ1-6, with D possibly matching TRBD1 (5 bases). Trimming cost V 2 bases and J 7 bases, with 12 bases left between them. In germline, CDR1 is GTSNPN, CDR2 SVGIG (reference sequence). The CDR3 is 14 residues long. In DNA, the CDR3 is TGTGCCTGGAGTCACGGGGCAGACAATTCACCCCTCCACTTT. As protein: CAWSHGADNSPLHF.

This clone was counted once. This chain connects TRBV2 to TRBJ2-7, with D unclear. V lost 6 bases and J lost 4, with 22 bases in between. Germline CDR1 is SNHLY and CDR2 is FYNNEI. There are 16 residues in the CDR3. The CDR3 here is CASRTKETVPVYEQYF. The CDR3 coding sequence is TGTGCCAGCAGGACAAAGGAGACGGTTCCCGTATACGAGCAGTACTTC.